These 28 T cell receptor beta chains share one sample of origin, sequenced in a study of OX40 agonist ivuxolimab in advanced cancers. This table comes from immunoSEQ multiplex PCR, and its TCRdb copy is limited to in-frame clones, with some not included. The data show tens of thousands of clones, 80% to 90% seen once. Here the sequenced sample was CD4+ or CD8+ T cells sorted from blood, taken in a trial of the OX40 agonist ivuxolimab. The receptors here all came from an adult with an advanced solid tumor such as melanoma, head and neck, liver or kidney cancer.

This chain links TRBV5-1 with TRBJ2-5; D might be TRBD1 (6 bases). The end of the DNA is better explained by TRBJ2-7, so the J call may be wrong. Per germline, CDR1 SGHRS and CDR2 YFSETQ. The length of the CDR3 is 14 residues. DNA of the CDR3: TGCGCCAGCAGCTTGGGACAGGAGACATACGAGCAGTACTTC. Protein product: CASSLGQETYEQYF.

The rearrangement links TRBV6-1 to TRBJ2-3, with TRBD2 as a possible D gene (5 bases). Trimming left V 6 bases short and J 0 bases short, with 13 bases between. Per the germline V gene, CDR1 is MNHNS and CDR2 is SASEGT. The CDR3 contains 15 residues. CDR3 DNA sequence: TGTGCCAGCAGCTGGAGAGGGATCAGCACAGATACGCAGTATTTT. Encoded protein: CASSWRGISTDTQYF.

The V and J genes are TRBV9 and TRBJ2-2, with no clear D. Germline V lookup: CDR1 SGDLS, CDR2 YYNGEE. V lost 7 bases and J 2 bases, leaving 12 bases between the germline ends. The CDR3 covers 14 residues. CDR3 sequence reads: CASGNVPNTGELFF. CDR3 nucleotides: TGTGCCAGCGGTAACGTGCCCAACACCGGGGAGCTGTTTTTT.

The chain joins TRBV28 to TRBJ2-7; 7 bases align to TRBD1. The CDR3 runs 13 residues. The junction had 8 bases not matched to a gene; V was cut back by 5 bases and J by 7 bases. Per the germline V gene, CDR1 is MDHEN and CDR2 is SYDVKM. This CDR3 reads CASSRTGPLEQYF. For the CDR3, the DNA is TGTGCCAGCAGTAGGACAGGCCCTCTTGAGCAGTACTTC.

The J gene is TRBJ1-2, the V gene TRBV5-1; D possibly corresponds to TRBD1 (5 bases). Between the trimmed V and J ends, which lost 0 bases and 2 bases, there was a span of 17 bases. Per the germline V gene, CDR1 is SGHRS and CDR2 is YFSETQ. The CDR3 spans 17 residues. CDR3 residues: CASSLGGLRGSNYGYTF. As DNA, the CDR3 is TGCGCCAGCAGCTTGGGGGGCCTTAGGGGCAGCAACTATGGCTACACCTTC.

This clone was recorded once. V and J are TRBV7-2 and TRBJ2-3; D is undetermined. V gave up 8 bases and J gave up 3 bases, with 18 bases separating them. The CDR3 is made up of 15 amino acids. Germline values: CDR1 SGHTA, CDR2 FQGNSA. The CDR3 sequence: CASGPRHEKTDTQYF. Here the CDR3 DNA reads TGTGCCAGCGGTCCTAGACATGAAAAGACAGATACGCAGTATTTT.

The count of this clone is one. The rearrangement uses TRBV18 and TRBJ2-5; tentative D call: TRBD2 (6 bases). Germline V gene lookup returns CDR1 KGHSH and CDR2 LQKENI. V was pared by 6 bases and J by 2 bases, with 13 bases between. The CDR3 length is 14 residues. CDR3 bases: TGTGCCAGCTCCCCCACGGGGGTACAAGAGACCCAGTACTTC. It encodes CASSPTGVQETQYF.

The rearrangement uses TRBV30 and TRBJ1-1, with TRBD1 matching 11 bases. CDR3 size: 14 residues. Per the germline V gene, CDR1 is GTSNPN and CDR2 is SVGIG (reference sequence). V shed 4 bases and J 4 bases; nucleotides not matched to a gene: 5. Here the CDR3 DNA reads TGTGCCTGGAACACGGGACAGGGGGGCACTGAAGCTTTCTTT. This sequence encodes CAWNTGQGGTEAFF. Full variable domain (remainder filled in from reference TRBV30 and TRBJ1-1): SQTIHQWPATLVQPVGSPLSLECTVEGTSNPNLYWYRQAAGRGLQLLFYSVGIGQISSEVPQNLSASRPQDRQFILSSKKLLLSDSGFYLCAWNTGQGGTEAFFGQGTRLTVV.

The chain has TRBV13 and TRBJ2-1, with 14 positions matching TRBD2. The V gene end was trimmed by 3 bases and the J gene end by 6 bases; junction bases not matched to a gene: 10. Germline assignment: CDR1 PRHDT and CDR2 FYEKMQ (reference sequence). The CDR3 extends over 18 amino acids. For the CDR3, the DNA is TGTGCCAGCAGCTTGAGACTAGCGGGGGGGCTAAGGGTCAATGAGCAGTTCTTC. Translation gives CASSLRLAGGLRVNEQFF. Complete variable domain (other parts from reference TRBV13 and TRBJ2-1): AAGVIQSPRHLIKEKRETATLKCYPIPRHDTVYWYQQGPGQDPQFLISFYEKMQSDKGSIPDRFSAQQFSDYHSELNMSSLELGDSALYFCASSLRLAGGLRVNEQFFGPGTRLTVL.

As to this clone: The sample holds other DNA sequences that translate to the same CDR3. The chain combines TRBV29-1 with TRBJ1-1; TRBD1 matches 10 bases. The V and J ends lost 6 bases and 1 base, in that order; junction bases with no gene match: 2. This CDR3 spans 13 amino acids. Germline CDR1 SQVTM, CDR2 ANQGSEA. The CDR3 protein is CSVRTGGNTEAFF. The CDR3 region has the DNA TGCAGCGTGCGGACAGGGGGGAACACTGAAGCTTTCTTT.

V and J are TRBV5-1 and TRBJ2-1, with 9 bases that match TRBD1. CDR3 length equals 16 residues. V lost 0 bases to trimming and J lost 6 bases; unmatched junction nucleotides: 7. From germline, CDR1 is SGHRS and CDR2 YFSETQ. CDR3 DNA: TGCGCCAGCAGCTTGGGCCCGGGACAGGGTGTCAATGAGCAGTTCTTC. Translating it yields CASSLGPGQGVNEQFF.

This sequence joins TRBV29-1 and TRBJ2-3; TRBD2 is a possible D gene (5 bases). CDR1 is SQVTM, CDR2 ANQGSEA, per germline. This CDR3 region has 16 residues. Trimming cost V 6 bases and J 4 bases, with 23 bases left between them. Here the CDR3 DNA reads TGCAGCGTACCCCCTAAGACCGGGATTGCGGCAGATACGCAGTATTTT. Translated, it gives CSVPPKTGIAADTQYF.

This chain connects TRBV7-6 to TRBJ2-5; D not resolved. CDR3 length: 14 amino acids. Germline assignment: CDR1 SGHVS and CDR2 FNYEAQ. The V end was cut by 5 bases, the J end by 4 bases, with 14 bases between. The CDR3 here is CASSPAPVSETQYF. The CDR3, as DNA: TGTGCCAGCAGCCCCGCCCCGGTCTCAGAGACCCAGTACTTC.

This clone came up once. The rearrangement uses TRBV11-3 and TRBJ1-6; unclear D gene. The length of the CDR3 is 15 residues. Germline V gene sequence: CDR1 SGHNT, CDR2 YENEEA. Trimming removed 2 bases at V and 8 bases at J, with 13 bases between. The CDR3 protein is CASSLFGTPDSPLHF. CDR3 coding DNA: TGTGCCAGCAGCTTATTCGGCACGCCAGATTCACCCCTCCACTTT.

This chain connects TRBV7-2 to TRBJ2-7; D possibly corresponds to TRBD2 (6 bases). Germline CDR1 is SGHTA and CDR2 is FQGNSA. V was shortened by 3 bases and J by 6 bases, with 15 bases between the two germline ends. This CDR3 contains 14 residues. This chain's CDR3 is CASSLEGWGIEQYF. CDR3 nucleotides: TGTGCCAGCAGCTTGGAGGGGTGGGGAATCGAGCAGTACTTC.

This chain joins TRBV5-6 and TRBJ1-1; 10 nucleotides match TRBD1. The V and J ends lost 2 bases and 5 bases, in that order; junction bases with no gene match: 9. The CDR3 spans 16 residues. Germline values: CDR1 SGHDT, CDR2 YYEEEE. The CDR3 bases are TGTGCCAGCAGCTTATTGACAGGGGGCCTGAGGACTGAAGCTTTCTTT. Translation gives CASSLLTGGLRTEAFF.

The chain uses TRBV5-4 and TRBJ2-7, with 7 bases lining up with TRBD2. CDR3 length equals 15 residues. V lost 4 bases and J lost 4; bases outside the gene matches: 11. Per the germline V gene, CDR1 is SGHNT and CDR2 is YYREEE (reference sequence). Here the CDR3 reads CASSPGGGVAYEQYF. In DNA form, the CDR3 reads TGTGCCAGCAGCCCGGGAGGTGGGGTTGCATACGAGCAGTACTTC.

The CDR3, as DNA: TGCGCCAGCAGCCCGGGACAGGGCCTCAGTAATTCACCCCTCCACTTT. This codes for CASSPGQGLSNSPLHF. The V gene is TRBV5-1, the J gene TRBJ1-6; 9 positions agree with TRBD1. Germline V gene sequence: CDR1 SGHRS, CDR2 YFSETQ. V trimming: 4 bases; J trimming: 6 bases; junction bases outside the gene matches: 8. This CDR3 comprises 16 residues.

As concerns this clone: This sample includes further DNA sequences coding for the same CDR3. The V gene is TRBV18, the J gene TRBJ1-5; no clear D gene. This CDR3 is built from 14 residues. Germline V gene sequence: CDR1 KGHSH, CDR2 LQKENI. V lost 2 bases, J lost 0 bases, and 5 bases lay in between. The CDR3 loop is CASSPSYSNQPQHF. CDR3 in DNA: TGTGCCAGCTCACCAAGTTATAGCAATCAGCCCCAGCATTTT.

V and J are TRBV5-1 and TRBJ2-5, with 7 bases matching TRBD2. This CDR3 is built from 15 residues. V was pared by 1 base and J by 2 bases, with 5 bases of the junction left unmatched. Per the germline V gene, CDR1 is SGHRS and CDR2 is YFSETQ. CDR3 nucleotide sequence: TGCGCCAGCAGCTTGCAGGGAGGGACTCAAGAGACCCAGTACTTC. Translating it yields CASSLQGGTQETQYF.

This chain links TRBV18 with TRBJ1-1; D perhaps matches TRBD1 (5 bases). CDR3 size: 18 residues. With 3 bases removed from V and 0 bases from J, the gap between germline ends came to 20 bases. Germline CDR1 KGHSH, CDR2 LQKENI. The CDR3 nucleotides read TGTGCCAGCTCACCGCGGGACGGAGGATTCGATATGAACACTGAAGCTTTCTTT. Translating gives CASSPRDGGFDMNTEAFF.

This clone has only one observation. This sequence joins TRBV23-1 and TRBJ2-7, with D hard to call. TRBV23-1 is treated as an ORF (open reading frame) with a function not yet certain. Trimming pared 0 bases from V and 7 bases from J, leaving 13 bases between. CDR3 length: 14 residues. CDR3 DNA sequence: TGCGCCAGCAGTCAATCGTGGAAAGATCGGGAGCAGTACTTC. This gives the protein CASSQSWKDREQYF.

The chain has TRBV5-1 and TRBJ2-5; perhaps TRBD2 as D (7 bases). The CDR3 is made up of 15 amino acids. V gave up 2 bases and J gave up 4 bases, with 15 bases separating them. Germline lookup yields CDR1 SGHRS and CDR2 YFSETQ. The CDR3 loop reads CASSLAGEGVETQYF. DNA for the CDR3: TGCGCCAGCAGCTTAGCAGGGGAGGGCGTAGAGACCCAGTACTTC.

The chain is built from TRBV6-5 and TRBJ2-1, with D possibly matching TRBD1 (6 bases). CDR3 length equals 12 residues. Looked up from germline, CDR1 is MNHEY and CDR2 is SVGAGI. In DNA, the CDR3 is TGTGAGGTCGTGGGGGCCTCCAATGAGCAGTTCTTC. This gives the protein CEVVGASNEQFF.

J is TRBJ1-1 and V is TRBV27; weak D call: TRBD1 (6 bases). Germline CDR1 MNHEY, CDR2 SMNVEV (reference sequence). This CDR3 spans 12 amino acids. The V end was cut by 6 bases, the J end by 10 bases, with 15 bases between. CDR3 region: CASRHRVGVAFF. The DNA for the CDR3 is TGTGCCAGCAGGCACAGGGTAGGTGTAGCTTTCTTT.

The rearrangement links TRBV5-1 to TRBJ2-7, with TRBD1 matching over 9 bases. V dropped 0 bases and J dropped 7; count of bases not matched to a gene: 8. Looked up from germline, CDR1 is SGHRS and CDR2 is YFSETQ. The CDR3 is 15 residues long. CDR3 region: CASSLAGQGRGEQYF. The CDR3 DNA reads TGCGCCAGCAGCTTGGCCGGACAGGGGAGAGGAGAGCAGTACTTC.

The chain links TRBV6-5 to TRBJ1-2; D may be TRBD1 (5 bases). The CDR3 has 15 amino acids. The V end lost 1 base, the J end lost 0 bases, and 9 bases lay between the germline ends. In germline, CDR1 is MNHEY, CDR2 SVGAGI. CDR3 region: CASSYWDGANYGYTF. The DNA for the CDR3 is TGTGCCAGCAGTTACTGGGACGGCGCTAACTATGGCTACACCTTC.

This rearrangement joins TRBV11-2 to TRBJ2-2, with D perhaps matching TRBD1 (5 bases). Germline lookup yields CDR1 SGHAT and CDR2 FQNNGV. The CDR3 covers 16 residues. V lost 1 base, J lost 1 base, and 10 bases lay in between. This chain's CDR3 is CASSLVGLRNTGELFF. The CDR3 DNA follows: TGTGCCAGCAGCTTAGTGGGGCTTCGGAACACCGGGGAGCTGTTTTTT.